This is a list of T cell receptor beta chains from one sample in a study of radiation and T cells in renal cell carcinoma. Some clones are missing from TCRdb's copy, which holds only in-frame ones; the method was immunoSEQ multiplex PCR. The top ten hold 1.5% to 2% of the sample, which has about 120,000 clones, 75% to 85% seen once. Sequences were derived from blood, sampled from a patient whose treatment included radiotherapy and nephrectomy. All receptors come from a woman aged 55-70 years with renal cell carcinoma. Each CDR3 is given with its conserved first and last residue. A D gene is named only where the DNA matches it firmly. Clone size is shown for a subset of rows, as once, few, many or a class of expanded clone.

J gene: TRBJ2-1; D gene: -; clone size: -; V gene: TRBV10-3; CDR3 DNA: TGTGCCATCAAGGACGGGACCAATGAGCAGTTCTTC; CDR3 protein: CAIKDGTNEQFF
J gene: TRBJ2-2; D gene: -; clone size: -; V gene: TRBV5-3; CDR3 DNA: TGTGCCAGAAGCTTACAGGGTCGGGGTACCGGGGAGCTGTTTTTT; CDR3 protein: CARSLQGRGTGELFF
J gene: TRBJ1-1; D gene: TRBD1; clone size: -; V gene: TRBV5-1; CDR3 DNA: TGCGCCAGCAGCTTATGGACAGGGACGAACACTGAAGCTTTCTTT; CDR3 protein: CASSLWTGTNTEAFF
J gene: TRBJ2-2; D gene: TRBD2; clone size: -; V gene: TRBV4-1; CDR3 DNA: TGCGCCAGCAGCCGGACTAGCGGGGTAAACACCGGGGAGCTGTTTTTT; CDR3 protein: CASSRTSGVNTGELFF
J gene: TRBJ1-5; D gene: -; clone size: -; V gene: TRBV7-6; CDR3 DNA: TGTGCCAGCAGCTCGCTGGGCCGGGAGGGCAATCAGCCCCAGCATTTT; CDR3 protein: CASSSLGREGNQPQHF
J gene: TRBJ2-5; D gene: TRBD1; clone size: once; V gene: TRBV2; CDR3 DNA: TGTGGCCGAAGGGCGGACAGGGGAAGAGAGACCCAGTACTTC; CDR3 protein: CGRRADRGRETQYF
J gene: TRBJ2-1; D gene: TRBD2; clone size: -; V gene: TRBV7-2; CDR3 DNA: TGTGCCAGCAGCTTAGTTCCTAGCGGAACTTACAATGAGCAGTTCTTC; CDR3 protein: CASSLVPSGTYNEQFF
J gene: TRBJ2-7; D gene: -; clone size: -; V gene: TRBV27; CDR3 DNA: TGTGCCAGCAGCTCTCAAGGGACTTCCTACGAGCAGTACTTC; CDR3 protein: CASSSQGTSYEQYF
J gene: TRBJ2-7; D gene: -; clone size: -; V gene: TRBV5-5; CDR3 DNA: TGTGCCAGCAGCTTCAGTGACAGGAAAGACTACGAGCAGTACTTC; CDR3 protein: CASSFSDRKDYEQYF
J gene: TRBJ2-1; D gene: -; clone size: few; V gene: TRBV5-1; CDR3 DNA: TGCGCCAGCAGCTTGGGTAGTACCGATGAGCAGTTCTTC; CDR3 protein: CASSLGSTDEQFF
J gene: TRBJ1-2; D gene: -; clone size: -; V gene: TRBV9; CDR3 DNA: TGTGCCAGCAGCGTAACCCGGGCGTCTGGCTACACCTTC; CDR3 protein: CASSVTRASGYTF
J gene: TRBJ1-3; D gene: -; clone size: -; V gene: TRBV15; CDR3 DNA: TGTGCCACCAGCAGAGATCGAGGGTTTGGAAACACCATATATTTT; CDR3 protein: CATSRDRGFGNTIYF
J gene: TRBJ2-3; D gene: TRBD1; clone size: few; V gene: TRBV6-5; CDR3 DNA: TGTGCCACTAAACAGGGGGCCTTCACAGATACGCAGTATTTT; CDR3 protein: CATKQGAFTDTQYF
J gene: TRBJ2-7; D gene: -; clone size: -; V gene: TRBV27; CDR3 DNA: TGTGCCAGCAGTCCAACAGGGCGCGAGCAGTACTTC; CDR3 protein: CASSPTGREQYF
J gene: TRBJ2-7; D gene: TRBD1; clone size: -; V gene: TRBV19; CDR3 DNA: TGTGCCAGTAGTGGGACAGGGGGCTACGAGCAGTACTTC; CDR3 protein: CASSGTGGYEQYF
J gene: TRBJ1-2; D gene: -; clone size: few; V gene: TRBV4-1; CDR3 DNA: TGCGCCAGCAGCCATGCAAAGGGGAGAGAGCATGGCTACACCTTC; CDR3 protein: CASSHAKGREHGYTF